This TCR beta chain appears in the sequencing data of a study of early T cells in non-severe SARS-CoV-2 infection. Looking at the study overall: The study sequenced bulk RNA from unsorted whole blood, with chains unpaired. The study, taken as a whole, reports: Using VDJdb, the matching emphasized anti-spike CD8 responses while missing private and CD4 specificities.

The germline V and J ends were trimmed by 0 bases and 5 bases, with 8 bases remaining between them. Germline CDR1 is SGHRS and CDR2 is YFSETQ. This CDR3 is 13 amino acids long. In its sample, this clonotype was seen many times. The antigen is not known. Individual cDNA molecules were tagged with unique molecular identifiers. TCRdb re-analysed the 5' RACE reads in MiXCR, keeping a single row per CDR3 protein. The sample holds some 19,000 distinct CDR3 sequences; more than 4% are singletons and the top ten take more than 7%. The sequencing input was whole blood. The V call is TRBV5-1, the J call TRBJ2-5, with a weak D call TRBD2 (6 bases). The sequence was obtained from an adult who was a healthcare worker with PCR-confirmed SARS-CoV-2 infection or an uninfected control (not recorded which). The CDR3 DNA is TGCGCCAGCAGCTTGGACGGGAGCGAGACCCAGTACTTC. Its protein product is CASSLDGSETQYF.